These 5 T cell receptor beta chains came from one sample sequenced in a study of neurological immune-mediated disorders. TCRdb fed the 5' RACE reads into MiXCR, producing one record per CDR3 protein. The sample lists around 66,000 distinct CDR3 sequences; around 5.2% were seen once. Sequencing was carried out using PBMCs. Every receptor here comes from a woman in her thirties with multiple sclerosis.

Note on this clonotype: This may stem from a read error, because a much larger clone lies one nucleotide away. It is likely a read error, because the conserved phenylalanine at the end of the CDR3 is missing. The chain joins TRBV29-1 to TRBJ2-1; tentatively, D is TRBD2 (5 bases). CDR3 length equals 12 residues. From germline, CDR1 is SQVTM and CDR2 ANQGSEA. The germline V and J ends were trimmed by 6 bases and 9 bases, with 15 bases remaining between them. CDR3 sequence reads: CSVDGPGFEQFY. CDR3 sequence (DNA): TGCAGCGTCGATGGTCCGGGGTTTGAGCAGTTCTAC.

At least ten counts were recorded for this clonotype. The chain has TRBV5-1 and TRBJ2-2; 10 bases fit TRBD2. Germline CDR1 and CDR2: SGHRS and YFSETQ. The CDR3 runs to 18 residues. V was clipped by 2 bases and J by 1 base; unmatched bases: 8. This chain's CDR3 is CASSFSGGRSLNTGELFF. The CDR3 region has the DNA TGCGCCAGCAGCTTTAGCGGGGGGCGTTCTTTGAACACCGGGGAGCTGTTTTTT.

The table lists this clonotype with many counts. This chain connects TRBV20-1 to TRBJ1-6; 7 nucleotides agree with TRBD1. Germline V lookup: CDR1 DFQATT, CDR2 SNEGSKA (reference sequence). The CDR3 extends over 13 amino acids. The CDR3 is CSPSGQLNSPLHF. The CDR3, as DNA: TGCAGCCCGTCGGGACAGCTTAATTCACCCCTCCACTTT.

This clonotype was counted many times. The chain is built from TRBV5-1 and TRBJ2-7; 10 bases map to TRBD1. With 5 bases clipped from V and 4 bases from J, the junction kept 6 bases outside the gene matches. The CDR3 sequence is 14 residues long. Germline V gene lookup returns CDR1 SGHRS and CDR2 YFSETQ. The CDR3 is CASSLSGQGYEQYF. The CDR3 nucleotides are TGCGCCAGCAGTTTGTCGGGACAGGGGTACGAGCAGTACTTC.

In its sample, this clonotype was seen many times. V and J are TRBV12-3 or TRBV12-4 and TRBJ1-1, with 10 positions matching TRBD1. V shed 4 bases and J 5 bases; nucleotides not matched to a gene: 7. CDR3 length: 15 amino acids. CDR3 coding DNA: TGTGCCAGCAGTTCACGGGACAGGGGTGTGACTGAAGCTTTCTTT. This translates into CASSSRDRGVTEAFF.